A single sample gave rise to the 3 T cell receptor beta chains below, sequenced in a study of CD8 T cells in Susac syndrome. RNA in amounts of about 0.5 to 1 ug was reverse transcribed with random hexamers. TCRdb redid the calling of the immunoSEQ multiplex PCR reads with MiXCR, one entry per CDR3 protein. The data contain 150,000 to 180,000 distinct CDR3 sequences, just under 95% of them singletons. Sample: CD8+ T cells from PBMCs. The receptors shown here come from a human donor with multiple sclerosis.

The chain carries TRBV19 and TRBJ2-1, with D unclear. Germline values: CDR1 LNHDA, CDR2 SQIVND (reference sequence). CDR3 length: 12 amino acids. V was shortened by 3 bases and J by 8 bases, with 8 bases between the two germline ends. The CDR3 region is CASSIWRDEQFF. CDR3 DNA: TGTGCCAGTAGTATCTGGCGAGATGAGCAGTTCTTC.

V usage is TRBV7-9 and J usage is TRBJ2-1; D is undetermined. Trimming took 2 bases from V and 3 from J, leaving 8 bases between them. This CDR3 contains 14 residues. Germline loops: CDR1 SEHNR, CDR2 FQNEAQ (reference sequence). This chain's CDR3 is CASSLSPGYNEQFF. The CDR3 DNA is TGTGCCAGCAGCTTATCCCCTGGCTACAATGAGCAGTTCTTC.

This chain uses TRBV7-8 with TRBJ2-7; no clear D. CDR1 SGHVS and CDR2 FQNEAQ come from the germline V gene. There are 14 residues in the CDR3. Trimming took 1 base from V and 2 from J, leaving 9 bases between them. In DNA form, the CDR3 reads TGTGCCAGCAGCTTAGGTAATACCCCCTACGAGCAGTACTTC. Amino acids: CASSLGNTPYEQYF. The full variable domain, in which reference TRBV7-8 and TRBJ2-7 provide the parts outside the CDR3, is GAGVSQSPRYKVAKRGQDVALRCDPISGHVSLFWYQQALGQGPEFLTYFQNEAQLDKSGLPSDRFFAERPEGSVSTLKIQRTQQEDSAVYLCASSLGNTPYEQYFGPGTRLTVT.